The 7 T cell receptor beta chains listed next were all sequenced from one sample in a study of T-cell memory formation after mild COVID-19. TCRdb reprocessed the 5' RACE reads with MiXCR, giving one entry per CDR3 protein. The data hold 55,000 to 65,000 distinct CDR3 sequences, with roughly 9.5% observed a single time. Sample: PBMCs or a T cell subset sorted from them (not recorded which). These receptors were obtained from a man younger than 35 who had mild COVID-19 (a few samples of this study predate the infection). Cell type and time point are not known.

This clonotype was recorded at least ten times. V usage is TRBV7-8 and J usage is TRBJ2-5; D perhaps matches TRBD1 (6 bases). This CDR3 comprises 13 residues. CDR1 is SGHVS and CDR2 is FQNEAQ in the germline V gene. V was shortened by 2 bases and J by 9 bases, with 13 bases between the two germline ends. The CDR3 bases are TGTGCCAGCAGCTTACCCCGACAGGACTCCCAGTACTTC. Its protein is CASSLPRQDSQYF.

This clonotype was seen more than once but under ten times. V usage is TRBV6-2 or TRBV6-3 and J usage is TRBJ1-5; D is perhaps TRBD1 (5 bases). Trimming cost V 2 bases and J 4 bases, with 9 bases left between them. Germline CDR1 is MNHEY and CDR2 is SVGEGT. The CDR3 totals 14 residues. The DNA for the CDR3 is TGTGCCAGCAGTTACCGACAGACTAATCAGCCCCAGCATTTT. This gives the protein CASSYRQTNQPQHF.

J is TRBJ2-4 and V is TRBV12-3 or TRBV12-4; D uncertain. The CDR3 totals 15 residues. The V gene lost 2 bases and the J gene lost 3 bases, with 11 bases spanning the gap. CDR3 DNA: TGTGCCAGCAGTTTATTGACTGGCCTCAAAAACATTCAGTACTTC. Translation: CASSLLTGLKNIQYF.

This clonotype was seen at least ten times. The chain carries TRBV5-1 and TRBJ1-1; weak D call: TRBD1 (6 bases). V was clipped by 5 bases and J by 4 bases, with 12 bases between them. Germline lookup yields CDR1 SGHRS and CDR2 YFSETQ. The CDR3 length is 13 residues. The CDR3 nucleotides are TGCGCCAGCAGTGAACAGGGCGGCACTGAAGCTTTCTTT. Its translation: CASSEQGGTEAFF. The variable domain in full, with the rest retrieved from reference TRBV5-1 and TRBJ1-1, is KAGVTQTPRYLIKTRGQQVTLSCSPISGHRSVSWYQQTPGQGLQFLFEYFSETQRNKGNFPGRFSGRQFSNSRSEMNVSTLELGDSALYLCASSEQGGTEAFFGQGTRLTVV.

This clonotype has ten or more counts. DNA of the CDR3: TGTGCCAGCAGCTTTCTTGGTGGTTCTAACACAGATACGCAGTATTTT. It translates to CASSFLGGSNTDTQYF. The chain has TRBV7-2 and TRBJ2-3; no firm D call. The length of the CDR3 is 16 residues. V lost 3 bases, J lost 2 bases, and 15 bases lay in between. CDR1 and CDR2 (germline): SGHTA, FQGNSA.

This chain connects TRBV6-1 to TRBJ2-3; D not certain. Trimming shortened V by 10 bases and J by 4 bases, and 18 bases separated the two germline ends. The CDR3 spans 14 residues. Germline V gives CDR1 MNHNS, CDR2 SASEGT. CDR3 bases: TGTGCCACCTCCTCGGATATTTGGGCAGATACGCAGTATTTT. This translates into CATSSDIWADTQYF.

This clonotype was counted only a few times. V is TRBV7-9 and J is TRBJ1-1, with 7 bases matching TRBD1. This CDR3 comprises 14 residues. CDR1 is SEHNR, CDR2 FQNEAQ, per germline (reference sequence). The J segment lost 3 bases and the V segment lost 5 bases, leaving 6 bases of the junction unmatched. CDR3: CASSQLGGDTEAFF. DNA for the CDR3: TGTGCCAGCAGCCAATTAGGGGGCGACACTGAAGCTTTCTTT.